The source of this T cell receptor beta chain is a study of cytomegalovirus exposure and HLA in healthy donors. Regarding the study as a whole: Presence/absence analyses rested on an assumption that sequencing depth was roughly uniform across donors. A further, later analysis showed that HLA-associated TCR beta chains (compared with equally common others) were more clonally expanded.

The PCR ran on 60 Vbeta and 13 Jbeta primers. TCRdb keeps only in-frame clones here, not all; method: immunoSEQ multiplex PCR. Of under 75,000 clones listed, roughly 88% are singletons. V lost 8 bases and J lost 0; bases outside the gene matches: 6. This CDR3 has 16 amino acids. Germline V gene sequence: CDR1 SNHLY, CDR2 FYNNEI. With regard to this clone: Its matching antigen is unknown.

Input material: PBMCs. The rearrangement joins TRBV2 to TRBJ2-5; the match to TRBD2 covers 13 bases. The sequence was collected from a woman aged 25 to 39 in good health and CMV-seronegative. The CDR3 DNA is TGTGCCAGCCTCGGGACTAGCGGGGCGTACCAAGAGACCCAGTACTTC. Protein sequence: CASLGTSGAYQETQYF.